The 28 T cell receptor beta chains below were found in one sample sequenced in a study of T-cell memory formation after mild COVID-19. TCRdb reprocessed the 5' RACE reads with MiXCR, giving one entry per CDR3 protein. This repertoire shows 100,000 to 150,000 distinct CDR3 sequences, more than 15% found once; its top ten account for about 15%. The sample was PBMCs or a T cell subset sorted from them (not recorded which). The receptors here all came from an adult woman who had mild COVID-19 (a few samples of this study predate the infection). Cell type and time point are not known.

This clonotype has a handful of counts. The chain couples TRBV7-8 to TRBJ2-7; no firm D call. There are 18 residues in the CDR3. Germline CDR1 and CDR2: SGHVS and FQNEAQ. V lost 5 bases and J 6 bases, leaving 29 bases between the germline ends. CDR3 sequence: CASSPRQRRLVEKFEQYF. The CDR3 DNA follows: TGTGCCAGCAGCCCCCGACAAAGACGTCTAGTAGAGAAGTTCGAGCAGTACTTC. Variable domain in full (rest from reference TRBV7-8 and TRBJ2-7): GAGVSQSPRYKVAKRGQDVALRCDPISGHVSLFWYQQALGQGPEFLTYFQNEAQLDKSGLPSDRFFAERPEGSVSTLKIQRTQQEDSAVYLCASSPRQRRLVEKFEQYFGPGTRLTVT.

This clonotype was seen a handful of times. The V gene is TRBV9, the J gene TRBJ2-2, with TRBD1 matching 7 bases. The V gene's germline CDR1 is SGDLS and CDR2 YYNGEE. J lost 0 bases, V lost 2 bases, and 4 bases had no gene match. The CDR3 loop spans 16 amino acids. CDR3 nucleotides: TGTGCCAGCAGCGTGTCCGGGACAGCGAACACCGGGGAGCTGTTTTTT. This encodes CASSVSGTANTGELFF.

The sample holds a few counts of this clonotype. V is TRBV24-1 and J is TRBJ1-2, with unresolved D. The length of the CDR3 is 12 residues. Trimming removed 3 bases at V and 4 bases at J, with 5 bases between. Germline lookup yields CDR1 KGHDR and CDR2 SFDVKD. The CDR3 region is CATSDEGYGYTF. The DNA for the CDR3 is TGTGCCACCAGTGATGAAGGCTATGGCTACACCTTC.

CDR3 sequence: CASLDGGSGYTF. The CDR3 coding sequence is TGTGCCAGCTTGGACGGGGGATCTGGCTACACCTTC. V is TRBV7-2 and J is TRBJ1-2; the D gene is possibly TRBD1 (5 bases). V was cut by 8 bases and J by 7 bases, with 14 bases left in between. CDR1 is SGHTA and CDR2 is FQGNSA in the germline V gene. CDR3 length: 12 amino acids. The variable domain in full, with the rest retrieved from reference TRBV7-2 and TRBJ1-2, is GAGVSQSPSNKVTEKGKDVELRCDPISGHTALYWYRQSLGQGLEFLIYFQGNSAPDKSGLPSDRFSAERTGGSVSTLTIQRTQQEDSAVYLCASLDGGSGYTFGSGTRLTVV.

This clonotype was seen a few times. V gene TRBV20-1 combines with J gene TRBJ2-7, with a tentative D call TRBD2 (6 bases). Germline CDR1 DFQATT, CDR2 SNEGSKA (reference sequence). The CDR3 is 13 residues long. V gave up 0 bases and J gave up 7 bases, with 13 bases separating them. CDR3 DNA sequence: TGCAGTGCTAGAGATGGCGGGGTGGGGGAGCAGTACTTC. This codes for CSARDGGVGEQYF.

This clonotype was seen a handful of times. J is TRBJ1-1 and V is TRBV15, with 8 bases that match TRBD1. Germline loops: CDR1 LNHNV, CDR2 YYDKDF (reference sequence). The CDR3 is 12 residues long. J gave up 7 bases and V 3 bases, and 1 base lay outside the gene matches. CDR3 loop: CATSRDRVEAFF. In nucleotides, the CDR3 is TGTGCCACCAGCAGGGACAGGGTTGAAGCTTTCTTT.

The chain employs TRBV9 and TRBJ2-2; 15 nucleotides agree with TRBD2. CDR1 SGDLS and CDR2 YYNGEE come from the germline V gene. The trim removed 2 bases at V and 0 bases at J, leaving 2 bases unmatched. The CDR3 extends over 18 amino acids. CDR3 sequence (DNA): TGTGCCAGCAGCGTGGGGACTAGCGGGAGGCCGAACACCGGGGAGCTGTTTTTT. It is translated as CASSVGTSGRPNTGELFF.

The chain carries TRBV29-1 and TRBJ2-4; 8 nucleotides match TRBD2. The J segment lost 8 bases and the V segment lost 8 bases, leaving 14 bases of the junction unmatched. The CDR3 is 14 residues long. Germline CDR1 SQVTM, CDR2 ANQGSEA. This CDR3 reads CSCWSGGPRDIQYF. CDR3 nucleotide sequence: TGCAGCTGCTGGTCGGGAGGGCCGCGGGACATTCAGTACTTC.

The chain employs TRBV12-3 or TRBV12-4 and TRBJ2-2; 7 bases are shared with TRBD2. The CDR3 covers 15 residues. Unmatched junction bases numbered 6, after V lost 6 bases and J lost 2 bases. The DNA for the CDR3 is TGTGCCAGCAGCCTAGCGGAGATAAACACCGGGGAGCTGTTTTTT. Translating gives CASSLAEINTGELFF.

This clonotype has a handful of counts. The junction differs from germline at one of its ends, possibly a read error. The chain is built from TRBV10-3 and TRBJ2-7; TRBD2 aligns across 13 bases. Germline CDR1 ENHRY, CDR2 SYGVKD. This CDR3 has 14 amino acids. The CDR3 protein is CASSTSGGAWEQYF. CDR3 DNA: TGTGCCAGCAGTACTAGCGGGGGGGCTTGGGAGCAGTACTTC.

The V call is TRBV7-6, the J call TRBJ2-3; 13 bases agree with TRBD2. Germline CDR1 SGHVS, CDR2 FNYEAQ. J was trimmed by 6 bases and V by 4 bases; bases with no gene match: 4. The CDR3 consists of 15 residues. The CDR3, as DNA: TGTGCCAGCAGCTGGACTAGCGGGAGTTCGGATACGCAGTATTTT. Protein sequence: CASSWTSGSSDTQYF.

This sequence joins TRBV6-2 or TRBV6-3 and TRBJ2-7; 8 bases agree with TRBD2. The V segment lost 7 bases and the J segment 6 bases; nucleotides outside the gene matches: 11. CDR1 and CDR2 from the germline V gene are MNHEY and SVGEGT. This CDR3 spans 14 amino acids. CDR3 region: CASISGGRPSEQYF. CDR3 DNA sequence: TGTGCCAGCATCTCGGGCGGGAGGCCCTCCGAGCAGTACTTC.

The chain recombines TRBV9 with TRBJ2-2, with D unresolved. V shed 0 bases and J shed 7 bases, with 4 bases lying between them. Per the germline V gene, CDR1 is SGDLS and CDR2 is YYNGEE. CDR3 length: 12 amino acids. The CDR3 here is CASSVGGGELFF. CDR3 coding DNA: TGTGCCAGCAGCGTAGGAGGCGGGGAGCTGTTTTTT.

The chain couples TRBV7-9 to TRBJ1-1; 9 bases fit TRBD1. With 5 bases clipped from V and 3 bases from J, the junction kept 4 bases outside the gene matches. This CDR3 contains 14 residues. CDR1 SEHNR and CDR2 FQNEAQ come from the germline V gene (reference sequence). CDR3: CASSIRQGDTEAFF. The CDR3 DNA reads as TGTGCCAGCAGCATAAGACAGGGGGACACTGAAGCTTTCTTT.

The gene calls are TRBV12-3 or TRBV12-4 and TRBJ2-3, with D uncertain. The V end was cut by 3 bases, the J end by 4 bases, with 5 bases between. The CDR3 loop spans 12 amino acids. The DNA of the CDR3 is TGTGCCAGCAGTTTTGGACCAGATACGCAGTATTTT. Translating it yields CASSFGPDTQYF.

The chain's CDR3 is CASSAPSGRAGETQYF. In DNA, the CDR3 is TGTGCCAGCAGCGCCCCAAGCGGGAGGGCCGGGGAGACCCAGTACTTC. The chain joins TRBV25-1 to TRBJ2-5; 10 nucleotides line up with TRBD2. Germline assignment: CDR1 MGHDK and CDR2 SYGVNS. The CDR3 has 16 residues. The V gene end was trimmed by 6 bases and the J gene end by 5 bases; junction bases not matched to a gene: 12. Complete variable domain (other parts from reference TRBV25-1 and TRBJ2-5): EADIYQTPRYLVIGTGKKITLECSQTMGHDKMYWYQQDPGMELHLIHYSYGVNSTEKGDLSSESTVSRIRTEHFPLTLESARPSHTSQYLCASSAPSGRAGETQYFGPGTRLLVL.

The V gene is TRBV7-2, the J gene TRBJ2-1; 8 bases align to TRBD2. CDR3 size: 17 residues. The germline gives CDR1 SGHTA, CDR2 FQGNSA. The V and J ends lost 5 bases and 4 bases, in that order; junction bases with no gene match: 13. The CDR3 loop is CASSIATGTRRYNEQFF. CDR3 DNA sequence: TGTGCCAGCAGCATCGCAACCGGGACTAGAAGGTACAATGAGCAGTTCTTC.

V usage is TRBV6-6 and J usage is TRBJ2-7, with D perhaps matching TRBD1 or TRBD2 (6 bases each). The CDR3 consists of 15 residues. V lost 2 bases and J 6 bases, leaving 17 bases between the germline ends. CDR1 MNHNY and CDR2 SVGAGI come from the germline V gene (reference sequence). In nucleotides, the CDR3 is TGTGCCAGCAGTTACCAGAGGGGGGCGGAATCCGAGCAGTACTTC. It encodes CASSYQRGAESEQYF.

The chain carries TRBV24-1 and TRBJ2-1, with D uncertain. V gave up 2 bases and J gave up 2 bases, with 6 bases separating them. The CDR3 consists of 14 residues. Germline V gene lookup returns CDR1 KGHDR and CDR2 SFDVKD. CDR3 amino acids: CATSDSETYNEQFF. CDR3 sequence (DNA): TGTGCCACCAGTGATTCGGAGACCTACAATGAGCAGTTCTTC.

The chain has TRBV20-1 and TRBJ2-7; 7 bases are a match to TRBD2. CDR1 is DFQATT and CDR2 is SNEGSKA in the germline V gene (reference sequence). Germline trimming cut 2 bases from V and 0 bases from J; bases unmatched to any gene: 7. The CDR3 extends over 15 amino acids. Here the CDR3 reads CSARSSGTFSYEQYF. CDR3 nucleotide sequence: TGCAGTGCTAGATCGAGCGGGACGTTCTCCTACGAGCAGTACTTC.

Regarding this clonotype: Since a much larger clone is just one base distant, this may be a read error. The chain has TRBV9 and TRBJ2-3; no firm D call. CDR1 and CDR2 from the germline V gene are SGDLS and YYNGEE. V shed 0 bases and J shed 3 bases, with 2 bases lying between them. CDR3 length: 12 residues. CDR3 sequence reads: CASSVGTDTQYF. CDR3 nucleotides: TGTGCCAGCAGCGTAGGGACAGATACGCAGTATTTT.

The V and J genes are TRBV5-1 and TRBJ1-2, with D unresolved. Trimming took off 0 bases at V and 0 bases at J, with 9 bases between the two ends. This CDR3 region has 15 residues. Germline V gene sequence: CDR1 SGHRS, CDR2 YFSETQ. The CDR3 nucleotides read TGCGCCAGCAGCTTGGGTGCAGGTCCTAACTATGGCTACACCTTC. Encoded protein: CASSLGAGPNYGYTF.

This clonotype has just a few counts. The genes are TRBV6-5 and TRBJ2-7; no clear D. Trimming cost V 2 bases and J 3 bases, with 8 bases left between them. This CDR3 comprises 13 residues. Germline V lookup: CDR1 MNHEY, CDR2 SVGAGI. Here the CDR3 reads CASSYISGYEQYF. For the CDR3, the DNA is TGTGCCAGCAGTTACATAAGTGGCTACGAGCAGTACTTC.

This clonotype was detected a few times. As DNA, the CDR3 is TGTGCCAGCAGACCCGGGACAGGGAGCTCCTACGAGCAGTACTTC. Translation gives CASRPGTGSSYEQYF. The V gene is TRBV6-1, the J gene TRBJ2-7; 9 positions agree with TRBD1. The CDR3 sequence is 15 residues long. V shed 6 bases and J 0 bases; nucleotides not matched to a gene: 6. The germline V gene encodes CDR1 MNHNS and CDR2 SASEGT.

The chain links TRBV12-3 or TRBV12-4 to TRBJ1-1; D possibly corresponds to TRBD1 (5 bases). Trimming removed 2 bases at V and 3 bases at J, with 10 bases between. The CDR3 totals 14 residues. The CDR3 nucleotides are TGTGCCAGCAGTTTAACTGGGGGTTACACTGAAGCTTTCTTT. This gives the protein CASSLTGGYTEAFF.

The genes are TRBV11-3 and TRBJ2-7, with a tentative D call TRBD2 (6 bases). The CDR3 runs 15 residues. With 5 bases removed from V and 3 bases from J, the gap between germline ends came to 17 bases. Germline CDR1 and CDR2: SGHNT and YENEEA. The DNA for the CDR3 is TGTGCCAGCAGCCCGGGAGTCCAAGGCCTCTACGAGCAGTACTTC. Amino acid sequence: CASSPGVQGLYEQYF.

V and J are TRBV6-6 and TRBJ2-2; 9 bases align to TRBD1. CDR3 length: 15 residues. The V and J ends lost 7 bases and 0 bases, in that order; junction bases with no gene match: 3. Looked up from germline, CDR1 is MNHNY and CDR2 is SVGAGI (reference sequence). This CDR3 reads CASIDRGTNTGELFF. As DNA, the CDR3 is TGTGCCAGCATTGACAGGGGGACGAACACCGGGGAGCTGTTTTTT.

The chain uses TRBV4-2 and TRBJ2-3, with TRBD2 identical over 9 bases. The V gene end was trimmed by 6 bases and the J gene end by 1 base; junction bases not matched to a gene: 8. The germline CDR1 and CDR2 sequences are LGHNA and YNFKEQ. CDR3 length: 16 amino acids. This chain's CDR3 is CASRGFAGGGTDTQYF. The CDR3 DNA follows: TGTGCCAGCAGGGGGTTTGCGGGGGGGGGCACAGATACGCAGTATTTT.